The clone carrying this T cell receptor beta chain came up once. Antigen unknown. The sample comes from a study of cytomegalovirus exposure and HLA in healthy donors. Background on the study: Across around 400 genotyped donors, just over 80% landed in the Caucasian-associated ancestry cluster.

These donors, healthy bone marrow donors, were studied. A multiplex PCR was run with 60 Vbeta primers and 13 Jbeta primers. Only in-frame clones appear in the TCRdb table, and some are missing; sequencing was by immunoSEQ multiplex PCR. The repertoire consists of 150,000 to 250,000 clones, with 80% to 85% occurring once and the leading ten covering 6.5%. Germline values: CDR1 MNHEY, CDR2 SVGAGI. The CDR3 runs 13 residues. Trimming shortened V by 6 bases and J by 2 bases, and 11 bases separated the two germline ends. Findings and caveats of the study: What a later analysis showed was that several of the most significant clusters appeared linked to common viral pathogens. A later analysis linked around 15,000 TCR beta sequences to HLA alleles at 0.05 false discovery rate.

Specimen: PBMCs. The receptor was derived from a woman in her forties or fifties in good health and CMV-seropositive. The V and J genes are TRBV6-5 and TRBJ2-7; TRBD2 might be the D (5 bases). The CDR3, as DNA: TGTGCCAGCAGGGGAGTTGGGACCTACGAGCAGTACTTC. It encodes CASRGVGTYEQYF.